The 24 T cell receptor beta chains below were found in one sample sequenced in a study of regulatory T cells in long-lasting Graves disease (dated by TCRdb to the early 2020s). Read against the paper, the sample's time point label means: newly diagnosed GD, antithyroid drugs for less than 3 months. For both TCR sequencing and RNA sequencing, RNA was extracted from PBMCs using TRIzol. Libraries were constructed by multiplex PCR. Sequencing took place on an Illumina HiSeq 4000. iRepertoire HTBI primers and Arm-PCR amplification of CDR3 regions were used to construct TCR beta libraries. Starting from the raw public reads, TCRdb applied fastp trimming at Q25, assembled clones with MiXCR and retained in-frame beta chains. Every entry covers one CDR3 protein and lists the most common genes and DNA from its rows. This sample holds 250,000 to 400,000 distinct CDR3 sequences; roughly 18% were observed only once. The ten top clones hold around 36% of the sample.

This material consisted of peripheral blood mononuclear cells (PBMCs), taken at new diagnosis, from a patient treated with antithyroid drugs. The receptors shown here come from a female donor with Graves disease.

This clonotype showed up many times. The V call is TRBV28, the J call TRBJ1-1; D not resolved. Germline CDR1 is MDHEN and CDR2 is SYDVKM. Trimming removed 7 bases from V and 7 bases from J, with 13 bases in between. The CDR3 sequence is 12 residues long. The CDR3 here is CASNPTRSEAFF. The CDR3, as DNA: TGTGCCAGCAACCCGACCCGAAGTGAAGCTTTCTTT.

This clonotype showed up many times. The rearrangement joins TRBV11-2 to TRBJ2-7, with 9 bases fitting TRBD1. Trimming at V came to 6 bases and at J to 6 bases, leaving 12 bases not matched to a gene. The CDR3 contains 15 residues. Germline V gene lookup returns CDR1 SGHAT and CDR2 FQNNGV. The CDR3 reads CASRGSGTGRSEQYF. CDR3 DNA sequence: TGTGCCAGCAGAGGATCCGGGACAGGGAGATCCGAGCAGTACTTC. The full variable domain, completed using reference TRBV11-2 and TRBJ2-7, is EAGVAQSPRYKIIEKRQSVAFWCNPISGHATLYWYQQILGQGPKLLIQFQNNGVVDDSQLPKDRFSAERLKGVDSTLKIQPAKLEDSAVYLCASRGSGTGRSEQYFGPGTRLTVT.

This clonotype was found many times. CDR3 DNA sequence: TGTGCCAGCAGTCCCAGTGGCGGGAGAGGCACAGATACGCAGTATTTT. Translated: CASSPSGGRGTDTQYF. The rearrangement uses TRBV11-2 and TRBJ2-3; TRBD2 matches 7 bases. V was clipped by 6 bases and J by 1 base; unmatched bases: 10. CDR3 size: 16 residues. Germline V lookup: CDR1 SGHAT, CDR2 FQNNGV.

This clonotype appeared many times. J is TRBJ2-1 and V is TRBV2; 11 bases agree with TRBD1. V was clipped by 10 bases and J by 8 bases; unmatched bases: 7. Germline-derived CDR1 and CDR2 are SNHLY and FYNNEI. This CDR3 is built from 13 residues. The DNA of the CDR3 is TGTGCCACCCCGGACAGGGGGCGAGATGAGCAGTTCTTC. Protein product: CATPDRGRDEQFF. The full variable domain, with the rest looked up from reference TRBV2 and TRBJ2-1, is EPEVTQTPSHQVTQMGQEVILRCVPISNHLYFYWYRQILGQKVEFLVSFYNNEISEKSEIFDDQFSVERPDGSNFTLKIRSTKLEDSAMYFCATPDRGRDEQFFGPGTRLTVL.

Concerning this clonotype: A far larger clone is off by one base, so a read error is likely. The CDR3 here is CASSWVRESSYNEQYF. CDR3 DNA sequence: TGTGCCAGCAGCTGGGTGCGGGAGAGCTCCTACAATGAGCAGTACTTC. The genes are TRBV2 and TRBJ2-3; 7 bases agree with TRBD2. The J call is in doubt because the DNA end fits TRBJ2-7 better. Germline CDR1 SNHLY, CDR2 FYNNEI. This CDR3 comprises 16 residues.

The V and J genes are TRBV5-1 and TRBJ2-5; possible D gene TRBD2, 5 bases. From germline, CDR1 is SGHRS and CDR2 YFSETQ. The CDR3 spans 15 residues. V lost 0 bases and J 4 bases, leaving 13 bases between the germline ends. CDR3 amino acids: CASSLGHPAGETQYF. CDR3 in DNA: TGCGCCAGCAGCTTGGGTCATCCCGCGGGAGAGACCCAGTACTTC. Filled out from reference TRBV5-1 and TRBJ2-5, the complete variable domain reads KAGVTQTPRYLIKTRGQQVTLSCSPISGHRSVSWYQQTPGQGLQFLFEYFSETQRNKGNFPGRFSGRQFSNSRSEMNVSTLELGDSALYLCASSLGHPAGETQYFGPGTRLLVL.

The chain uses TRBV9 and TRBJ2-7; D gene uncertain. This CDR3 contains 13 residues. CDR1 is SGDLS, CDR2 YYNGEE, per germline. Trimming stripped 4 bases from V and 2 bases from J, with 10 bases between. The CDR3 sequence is CASSKVGPYEQYF. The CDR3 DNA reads TGTGCCAGCAGCAAGGTTGGCCCCTACGAGCAGTACTTC.

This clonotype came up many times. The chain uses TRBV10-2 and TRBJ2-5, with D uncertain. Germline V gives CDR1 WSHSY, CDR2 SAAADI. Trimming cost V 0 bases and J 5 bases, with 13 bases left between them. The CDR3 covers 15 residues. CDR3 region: CASSESLAARETQYF. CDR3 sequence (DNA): TGCGCCAGCAGTGAGTCGCTGGCGGCCCGGGAGACCCAGTACTTC.

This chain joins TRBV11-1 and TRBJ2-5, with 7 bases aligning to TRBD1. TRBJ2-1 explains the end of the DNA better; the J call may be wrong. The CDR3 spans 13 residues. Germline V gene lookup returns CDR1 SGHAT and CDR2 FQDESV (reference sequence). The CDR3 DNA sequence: TGTGCCAGCAGCCGACAGGGAATCAATGAGCAGTTCTTC. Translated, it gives CASSRQGINEQFF.

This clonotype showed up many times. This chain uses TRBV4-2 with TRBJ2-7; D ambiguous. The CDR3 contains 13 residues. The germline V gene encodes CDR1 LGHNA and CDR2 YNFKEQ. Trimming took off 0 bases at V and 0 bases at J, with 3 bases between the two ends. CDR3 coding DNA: TGTGCCAGCAGCCAAGATAGCTCCTACGAGCAGTACTTC. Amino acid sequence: CASSQDSSYEQYF.

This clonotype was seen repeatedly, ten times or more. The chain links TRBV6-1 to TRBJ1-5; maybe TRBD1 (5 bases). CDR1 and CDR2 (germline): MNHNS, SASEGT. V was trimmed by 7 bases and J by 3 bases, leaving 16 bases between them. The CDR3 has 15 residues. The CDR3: CASTRTDNSNQPQHF. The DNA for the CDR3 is TGTGCCAGCACCCGAACGGACAACTCCAATCAGCCCCAGCATTTT.

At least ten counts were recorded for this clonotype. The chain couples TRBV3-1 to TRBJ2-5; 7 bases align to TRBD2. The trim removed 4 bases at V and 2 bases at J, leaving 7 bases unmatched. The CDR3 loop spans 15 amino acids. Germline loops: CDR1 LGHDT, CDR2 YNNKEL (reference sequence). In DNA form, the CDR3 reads TGTGCCAGCAGCCTCACTAGCGCAAAACAAGAGACCCAGTACTTC. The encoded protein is CASSLTSAKQETQYF.

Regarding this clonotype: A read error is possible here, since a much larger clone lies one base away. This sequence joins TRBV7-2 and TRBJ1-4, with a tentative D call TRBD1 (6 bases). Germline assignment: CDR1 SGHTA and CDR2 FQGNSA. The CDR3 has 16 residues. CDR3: CASSSRFAGGGEKPFF. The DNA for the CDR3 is TGTGCCAGCAGCTCCCGGTTCGCCGGGGGCGGTGAAAAACCGTTTTTT.

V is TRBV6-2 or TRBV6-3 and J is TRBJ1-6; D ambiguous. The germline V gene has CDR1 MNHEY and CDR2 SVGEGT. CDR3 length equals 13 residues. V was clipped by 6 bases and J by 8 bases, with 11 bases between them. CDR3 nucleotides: TGTGCCAGCAGCGAGATAATGGATTCACCCCTCCACTTT. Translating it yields CASSEIMDSPLHF.

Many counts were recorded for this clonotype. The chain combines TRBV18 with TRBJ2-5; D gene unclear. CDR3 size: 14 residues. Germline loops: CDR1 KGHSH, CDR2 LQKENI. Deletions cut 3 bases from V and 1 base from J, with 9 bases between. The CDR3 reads CASSPAQSQETQYF. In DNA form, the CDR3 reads TGTGCCAGCTCACCGGCGCAGAGCCAAGAGACCCAGTACTTC. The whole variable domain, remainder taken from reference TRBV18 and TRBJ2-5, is NAGVMQNPRHLVRRRGQEARLRCSPMKGHSHVYWYRQLPEEGLKFMVYLQKENIIDESGMPKERFSAEFPKEGPSILRIQQVVRGDSAAYFCASSPAQSQETQYFGPGTRLLVL.

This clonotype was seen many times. The CDR3 spells CASRDRVGQETQYF. DNA of the CDR3: TGTGCCAGCAGAGACCGGGTTGGGCAAGAGACCCAGTACTTC. This chain links TRBV2 with TRBJ2-5; D call uncertain. The CDR3 length is 14 residues. Germline CDR1 and CDR2: SNHLY and FYNNEI. V was trimmed by 6 bases and J by 2 bases, leaving 13 bases between them.

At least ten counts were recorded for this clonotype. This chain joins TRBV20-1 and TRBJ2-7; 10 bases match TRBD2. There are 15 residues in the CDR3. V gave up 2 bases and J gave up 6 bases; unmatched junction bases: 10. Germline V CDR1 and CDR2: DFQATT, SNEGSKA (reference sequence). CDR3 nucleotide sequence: TGCAGTGCTAGAACGACGGGTAGCGGGAGGCCCGAGCAGTACTTC. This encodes CSARTTGSGRPEQYF.

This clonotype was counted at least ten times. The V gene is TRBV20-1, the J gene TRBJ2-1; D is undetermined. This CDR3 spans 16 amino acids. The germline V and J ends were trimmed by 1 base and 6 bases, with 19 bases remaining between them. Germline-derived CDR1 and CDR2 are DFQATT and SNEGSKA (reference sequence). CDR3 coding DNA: TGCAGTGCTAGAGTCCTAAACTTTGCTACTTCCAATGAGCAGTTCTTC. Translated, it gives CSARVLNFATSNEQFF.

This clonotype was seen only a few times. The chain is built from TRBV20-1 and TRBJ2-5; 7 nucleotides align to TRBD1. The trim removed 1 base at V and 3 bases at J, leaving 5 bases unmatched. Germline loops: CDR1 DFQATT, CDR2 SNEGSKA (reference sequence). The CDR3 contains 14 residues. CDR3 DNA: TGCAGTGCTAGAGGAGACAGGGTGAAAGAGACCCAGTACTTC. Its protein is CSARGDRVKETQYF.

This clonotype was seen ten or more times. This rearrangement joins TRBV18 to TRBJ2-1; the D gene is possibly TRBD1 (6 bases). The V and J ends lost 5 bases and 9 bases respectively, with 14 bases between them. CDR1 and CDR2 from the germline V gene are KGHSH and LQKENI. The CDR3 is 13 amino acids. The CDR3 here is CASSGRQDGEQFF. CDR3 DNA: TGTGCCAGCTCAGGACGACAGGACGGTGAGCAGTTCTTC.

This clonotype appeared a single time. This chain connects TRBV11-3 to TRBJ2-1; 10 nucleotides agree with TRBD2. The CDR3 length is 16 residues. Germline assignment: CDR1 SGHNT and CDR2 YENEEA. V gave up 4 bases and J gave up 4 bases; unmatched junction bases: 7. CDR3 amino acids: CASSSPLAGAYNEQFF. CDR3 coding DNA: TGTGCCAGCAGCTCACCCCTAGCGGGAGCTTACAATGAGCAGTTCTTC.

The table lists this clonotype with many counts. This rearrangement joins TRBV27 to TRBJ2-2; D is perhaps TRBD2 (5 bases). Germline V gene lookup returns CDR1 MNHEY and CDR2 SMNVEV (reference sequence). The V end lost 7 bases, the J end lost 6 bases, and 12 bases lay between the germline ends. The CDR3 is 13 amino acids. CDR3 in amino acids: CASKASGAGELFF. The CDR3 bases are TGTGCCAGCAAGGCCAGCGGTGCCGGGGAGCTGTTTTTT.

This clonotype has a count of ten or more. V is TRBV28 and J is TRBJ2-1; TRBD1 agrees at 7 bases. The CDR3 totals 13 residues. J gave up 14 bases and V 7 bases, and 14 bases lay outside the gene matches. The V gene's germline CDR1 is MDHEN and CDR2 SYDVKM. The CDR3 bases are TGTGCCAGCACCATCAGACAGGGAGTTCCGGAGTTCTTC. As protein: CASTIRQGVPEFF.

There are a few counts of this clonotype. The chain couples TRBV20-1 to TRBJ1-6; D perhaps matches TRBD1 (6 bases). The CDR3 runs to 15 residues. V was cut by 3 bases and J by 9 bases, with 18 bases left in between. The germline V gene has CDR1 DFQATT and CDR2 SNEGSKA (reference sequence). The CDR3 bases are TGCAGTGCTAGGGGGCCGGCCAGGGGTGGTTCACCCCTCCACTTT. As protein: CSARGPARGGSPLHF.